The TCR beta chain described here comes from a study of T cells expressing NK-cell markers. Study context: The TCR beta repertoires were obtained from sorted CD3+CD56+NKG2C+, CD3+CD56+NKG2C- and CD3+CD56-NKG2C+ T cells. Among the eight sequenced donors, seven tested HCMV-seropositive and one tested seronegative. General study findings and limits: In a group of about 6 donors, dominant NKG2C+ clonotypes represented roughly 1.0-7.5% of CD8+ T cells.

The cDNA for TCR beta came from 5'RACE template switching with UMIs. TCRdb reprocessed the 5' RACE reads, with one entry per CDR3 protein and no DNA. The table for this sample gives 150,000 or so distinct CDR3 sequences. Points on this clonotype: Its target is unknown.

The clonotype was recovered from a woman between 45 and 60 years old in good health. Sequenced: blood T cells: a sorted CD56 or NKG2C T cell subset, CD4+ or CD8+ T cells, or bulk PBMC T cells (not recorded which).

The CDR3 spells CASSLGPRIHEQFF. The chain is built from TRBV13 and TRBJ2-1. Germline loops: CDR1 PRHDT, CDR2 FYEKMQ (reference sequence). The CDR3 runs to 14 residues.